These 18 T cell receptor beta chains share one sample of origin, sequenced in a study of blood T cell repertoires in COVID-19. Produced via immunoSEQ multiplex PCR; TCRdb's table is partial and in-frame only. The sample shows 110,000 or so clones, about 87% of them seen only once. Sequencing was carried out using peripheral blood. The receptors were gathered from a woman aged 45 to 65 with acute or convalescent COVID-19.

With regard to this clone: Other DNA sequences in this sample translate to the same CDR3. V gene TRBV2 combines with J gene TRBJ1-1; D remains unclear. Germline V gene data show CDR1 as SNHLY and CDR2 as FYNNEI. The ends were cut back, 8 bases at V and 5 bases at J, with 6 bases in the middle. The CDR3 length is 10 residues. CDR3 sequence reads: CASSGTEAFF. The CDR3 DNA follows: TGTGCCAGCTCGGGGACTGAAGCTTTCTTT.

V usage is TRBV28 and J usage is TRBJ1-1; 8 nucleotides agree with TRBD1. CDR3 length: 15 amino acids. V lost 5 bases, J lost 4 bases, and 9 bases stayed unmatched. Germline V gene sequence: CDR1 MDHEN, CDR2 SYDVKM. DNA for the CDR3: TGTGCCAGCAGTCCGACAGGGGAGGGGATCACTGAAGCTTTCTTT. The encoded protein is CASSPTGEGITEAFF.

V gene TRBV11-2 combines with J gene TRBJ2-5; perhaps TRBD2 as D (6 bases). V was clipped by 5 bases and J by 5 bases, with 15 bases between them. The CDR3 covers 14 residues. In germline, CDR1 is SGHAT, CDR2 FQNNGV. The CDR3, as DNA: TGTGCCAGCAGCCGTGGGAGTGGGGGGGAGACCCAGTACTTC. Translating it yields CASSRGSGGETQYF.

This chain joins TRBV30 and TRBJ1-4; D gene unclear. V gave up 8 bases and J gave up 6 bases, with 13 bases separating them. Germline V gene sequence: CDR1 GTSNPN, CDR2 SVGIG (reference sequence). The CDR3 has 12 amino acids. The CDR3 protein is CAGFDSYEKLFF. The CDR3 region has the DNA TGTGCCGGGTTCGACTCTTATGAAAAACTGTTTTTT.

The sample holds one count of this clone. One end of the junction is discordant with germline, which a read error may explain. The chain employs TRBV3-1 (or the pseudogene TRBV3-2) and TRBJ1-5; no firm D call. CDR3 length: 12 residues. Looked up from germline, CDR1 is LGHDT and CDR2 is YNNKEL (reference sequence). CDR3 bases: TGTGCCAGCAGCCAGAGAAATCAACCCCAGCATTTT. Protein product: CASSQRNQPQHF.

The rearrangement uses TRBV11-1 and TRBJ2-1, with TRBD1 as a possible D gene (6 bases). V lost 1 base to trimming and J lost 6 bases, with 10 bases between them. Germline V gene sequence: CDR1 SGHAT, CDR2 FQDESV (reference sequence). The CDR3 length is 14 residues. CDR3 coding DNA: TGTGCCAGCAGCTTAGGAGGGGGTGGCAATGAGCAGTTCTTC. This gives the protein CASSLGGGGNEQFF. The full variable domain, rest sourced from reference TRBV11-1 and TRBJ2-1, is EAEVAQSPRYKITEKSQAVAFWCDPISGHATLYWYRQILGQGPELLVQFQDESVVDDSQLPKDRFSAERLKGVDSTLKIQPAELGDSAMYLCASSLGGGGNEQFFGPGTRLTVL.

The J gene is TRBJ1-1, the V gene TRBV5-4; a weak D match, TRBD1 (5 bases). Looked up from germline, CDR1 is SGHNT and CDR2 is YYREEE (reference sequence). Between the trimmed V and J ends, which lost 5 bases and 6 bases, there was a span of 11 bases. The length of the CDR3 is 12 residues. The CDR3 loop reads CASRIGGSEAFF. CDR3 coding DNA: TGTGCCAGCAGAATCGGGGGGTCTGAAGCTTTCTTT.

This chain links TRBV6-2 or TRBV6-3 with TRBJ2-3, with 9 bases identical to TRBD2. Germline CDR1 is MNHEY and CDR2 is SVGEGT. This CDR3 has 16 amino acids. The J segment lost 4 bases and the V segment lost 2 bases, leaving 7 bases of the junction unmatched. The CDR3 is CASSYTLAGIADTQYF. DNA for the CDR3: TGTGCCAGCAGTTACACCCTAGCGGGGATAGCAGATACGCAGTATTTT.

The chain couples TRBV30 to TRBJ2-1, with 9 bases identical to TRBD1. Germline CDR1 and CDR2: GTSNPN and SVGIG (reference sequence). After removal of 5 bases from V and 9 bases from J, the junction contained 11 bases not matched to a gene. The CDR3 is 14 residues long. As DNA, the CDR3 is TGTGCCTGGTACTCCGGGACAGGGTTCAGTGAGCAGTTCTTC. Translation gives CAWYSGTGFSEQFF.

The chain employs TRBV9 and TRBJ2-5, with 7 bases fitting TRBD2. Per the germline V gene, CDR1 is SGDLS and CDR2 is YYNGEE. CDR3 length: 15 amino acids. The junction had 8 bases not matched to a gene; V was cut back by 4 bases and J by 2 bases. The CDR3 nucleotides read TGTGCCAGCAGCCCTCGGGGGGACTTTCAAGAGACCCAGTACTTC. Protein: CASSPRGDFQETQYF.

This clone was seen more than once but under ten times. The DNA of the CDR3 is TGTGCCAGTAGTGCATCAGGGGCTAATACGCAGTATTTT. Its protein product is CASSASGANTQYF. The rearrangement uses TRBV19 and TRBJ2-3; possibly TRBD1 for D (6 bases). CDR1 LNHDA and CDR2 SQIVND come from the germline V gene (reference sequence). V was cut by 5 bases and J by 7 bases, with 13 bases left in between. CDR3 length: 13 amino acids.

This chain links TRBV6-4 with TRBJ2-1, with D tentatively TRBD1 (5 bases). With 10 bases removed from V and 4 bases from J, the gap between germline ends came to 14 bases. Per germline, CDR1 MRHNA and CDR2 SNTAGT. The CDR3 covers 13 residues. The CDR3: CATTDTVYNEQFF. CDR3 in DNA: TGTGCCACCACGGACACCGTGTACAATGAGCAGTTCTTC.

The chain has TRBV19 and TRBJ1-2, with TRBD1 as a possible D gene (6 bases). Germline loops: CDR1 LNHDA, CDR2 SQIVND (reference sequence). Trimming cost V 6 bases and J 9 bases, with 17 bases left between them. The CDR3 is 13 amino acids. This chain's CDR3 is CASSMRQAHSYTF. The CDR3 DNA reads as TGTGCCAGTAGCATGAGACAGGCCCACAGCTACACCTTC.

This clone was detected a few times. This rearrangement joins TRBV25-1 to TRBJ1-6; D gene uncertain. This CDR3 has 17 amino acids. Trimming pared 4 bases from V and 0 bases from J, leaving 13 bases between. Looked up from germline, CDR1 is MGHDK and CDR2 is SYGVNS. The CDR3 reads CASSAGATSSYNSPLHF. CDR3 nucleotide sequence: TGTGCCAGCAGTGCGGGAGCCACGAGCTCCTATAATTCACCCCTCCACTTT.

V gene TRBV28 combines with J gene TRBJ1-5, with TRBD1 as a possible D gene (5 bases). This CDR3 spans 13 amino acids. Trimming pared 10 bases from V and 0 bases from J, leaving 10 bases between. The V gene's germline CDR1 is MDHEN and CDR2 SYDVKM. The CDR3 loop reads CATGHFSNQPQHF. The CDR3 DNA follows: TGTGCCACCGGACACTTTAGCAATCAGCCCCAGCATTTT. The full variable domain, in which reference TRBV28 and TRBJ1-5 provide the parts outside the CDR3, is DVKVTQSSRYLVKRTGEKVFLECVQDMDHENMFWYRQDPGLGLRLIYFSYDVKMKEKGDIPEGYSVSREKKERFSLILESASTNQTSMYLCATGHFSNQPQHFGDGTRLSIL.

The chain is built from TRBV2 and TRBJ1-6; D is unresolved. The length of the CDR3 is 13 residues. Trimming removed 4 bases at V and 10 bases at J, with 11 bases between. Germline CDR1 and CDR2: SNHLY and FYNNEI. This CDR3 is CASSGEGNSPLHF. CDR3 in DNA: TGTGCCAGCAGTGGCGAGGGAAACTCACCCCTCCACTTT.

The V and J genes are TRBV10-3 and TRBJ2-7; 8 nucleotides line up with TRBD2. The CDR3 is made up of 17 amino acids. The V gene's germline CDR1 is ENHRY and CDR2 SYGVKD. The V segment lost 2 bases and the J segment 1 base; nucleotides outside the gene matches: 10. CDR3 nucleotides: TGTGCCATCAGTGAGAGGTTAGCGGGACCCCTATCCTACGAGCAGTACTTC. It codes for CAISERLAGPLSYEQYF.

The chain uses TRBV10-3 and TRBJ1-5; 7 bases align to TRBD1. With 11 bases clipped from V and 7 bases from J, the junction kept 17 bases outside the gene matches. Germline CDR1 and CDR2: ENHRY and SYGVKD. The CDR3 loop spans 15 amino acids. In DNA form, the CDR3 reads TGTGCCTCTTCTAGGGGTGACAGGGAGGAGCAGCCCCAGCATTTT. It specifies CASSRGDREEQPQHF.